This T cell receptor (beta chain) appears in the sequencing data of a study of cytomegalovirus exposure and HLA in healthy donors. The CDR3 has 13 residues. The V and J ends lost 5 bases and 6 bases respectively, with 13 bases between them. In germline, CDR1 is SEHNR, CDR2 FQNEAQ (reference sequence). Study-level findings and limits: In a later analysis, specific HLA alleles were associated with 15,000 to 20,000 TCR beta sequences at a 0.05 false discovery rate. TCR beta V- and J-gene trimming was later associated with a missense DCLRE1C variant. Being productive about 90% or about 30% of the time was typical of most TCR beta V segments in an earlier analysis.

A remark on this clone: Its cognate antigen is unknown.

The PCR contained 60 Vbeta and 13 Jbeta primers. Method: immunoSEQ multiplex PCR; TCRdb's copy keeps in-frame clones and lacks some. Altogether hundreds of thousands of clones are present, 80% to 85% being singletons, with the ten largest covering more than 0.6%. The chain joins TRBV7-9 to TRBJ1-2; D remains unclear. Input material: PBMCs. This TCR was recovered from a boy younger than 10 in good health and CMV-seronegative. CDR3 in amino acids: CASSGLAEDGYTF. In DNA form, the CDR3 reads TGTGCCAGCAGCGGCCTGGCTGAGGATGGCTACACCTTC.